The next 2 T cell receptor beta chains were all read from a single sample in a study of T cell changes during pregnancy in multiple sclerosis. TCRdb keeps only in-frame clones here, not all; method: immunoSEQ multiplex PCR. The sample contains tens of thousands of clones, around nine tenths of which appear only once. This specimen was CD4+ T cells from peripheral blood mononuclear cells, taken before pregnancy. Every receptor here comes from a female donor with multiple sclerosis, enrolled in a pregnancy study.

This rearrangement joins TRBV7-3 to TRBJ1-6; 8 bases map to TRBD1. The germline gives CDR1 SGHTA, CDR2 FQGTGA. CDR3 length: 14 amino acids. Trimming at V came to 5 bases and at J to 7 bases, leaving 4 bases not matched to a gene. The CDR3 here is CASSLRGQNSPLHF. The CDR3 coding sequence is TGTGCCAGCAGCCTCAGGGGGCAAAATTCACCCCTCCACTTT.

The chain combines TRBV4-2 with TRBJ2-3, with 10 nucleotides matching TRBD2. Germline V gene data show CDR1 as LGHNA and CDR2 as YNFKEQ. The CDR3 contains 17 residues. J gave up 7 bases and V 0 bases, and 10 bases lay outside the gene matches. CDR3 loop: CASSQDPQRGGRNTQYF. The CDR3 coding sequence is TGTGCCAGCAGCCAAGACCCCCAGCGGGGGGGCCGCAATACGCAGTATTTT.